The source of this T cell receptor (beta chain) is a study of CD8 T cells in ankylosing spondylitis (TCRdb year 2017). For context, the study as a whole: The study set out to find disease-linked TCR variants by profiling T cell receptor beta repertoires in ankylosing spondylitis patients and healthy donors. The full study cohort comprised around 25 ankylosing spondylitis patients and some 100 healthy donors. Peripheral blood samples were taken, and synovial fluid was additionally collected from ankylosing spondylitis patients.

Compared with germline, V lacks 6 bases and J lacks 1 base; bases without a gene match: 8. CDR1 and CDR2, per the germline V gene (reference sequence), are DFQATT and SNEGSKA. The CDR3 covers 16 residues, taking in both the cysteine and the phenylalanine. This entry keeps only the CDR3 DNA: 48 bases, framed from base 1. In regard to this clonotype: No antigen is known for it. No much larger clone exists at a distance of one base, and base qualities are not known.

Beyond this particular receptor, the publication reports: Blood from ankylosing spondylitis patients appeared to be characterized by a TCR beta motif made up of under 10 highly homologous amino acid variants. Some TCR beta motif variants had previously been reported in synovial fluid and blood of reactive arthritis patients, which suggested common disease-initiation mechanisms. Significant enrichment of the disease-linked clones was reported in matched synovial fluid samples from ankylosing spondylitis patients. A CD8+ phenotype was shown by the disease-linked clones, which were found at relatively low frequencies in peripheral blood.

Instrument used: Illumina HiSeq 2500. Quantitative 5'-RACE with molecular barcodes was used to prepare TCR beta libraries. The published analysis was carried out like this. A new computational method based on a probabilistic model of VDJ rearrangement was used to identify disease-linked TCR variants. TCRdb took the public reads, trimmed them with fastp at Q25, ran MiXCR for clone calling and kept in-frame beta chains. Each CDR3 protein gets just one entry, which takes the most common genes and DNA from the rows behind it. The V and J calls shown here were made by TCRdb, not taken from the authors' results. For this sample the table gives fewer than 400,000 distinct CDR3 sequences, of which 20% to 25% were detected only once. The top ten hold about a sixth of the sample.

Sequenced sample: blood, either unsorted or a sorted T cell fraction (not recorded which). The chain uses TRBV20-1 and TRBJ2-1; TRBD2 lines up with 11 middle nucleotides. The origin of this receptor is a male donor with ankylosing spondylitis. Here the CDR3 is given as CSARLAGGQSYNEQFF. The DNA sequence follows: TGCAGTGCCCGCCTAGCGGGAGGACAATCCTACAATGAGCAGTTCTTC.